The rows below give T cell receptor beta chains drawn from one sample of a study of immune evolution from preneoplasia to lung adenocarcinoma. Using immunoSEQ multiplex PCR, the repertoire was profiled, and TCRdb retains in-frame clones only, with some absent. The table lists 35,000 to 40,000 clones, roughly 74% of them singletons. The source material was FFPE invasive lung adenocarcinoma tissue. The receptors stem from a person between 55 and 69 years old with lung adenocarcinoma. Both conserved end residues are trimmed from each CDR3.

CDR3,V,J
ASSFEVPGGLSSYEQY,TRBV5-6,TRBJ2-7
AWSINRGHGQPQH,TRBV30,TRBJ1-5
ASSPGTGNTGELF,TRBV6-4,TRBJ2-2
ASSPPRSLSGNTIY,TRBV7-9,TRBJ1-3
ASSQDKSRTSGNTIY,TRBV4-2,TRBJ1-3
ASSLTGSLLREQY,TRBV5-8,TRBJ2-7
AISESLQGSYEQY,TRBV10-3,TRBJ2-7
ASGRQGAETQY,TRBV5-4,TRBJ2-5
AISEPEKGGRSGELF,TRBV10-3,TRBJ2-2
ASSKPGSEAF,TRBV18,TRBJ1-1
ASSPGTGARFGYT,TRBV7-2,TRBJ1-2
ASLGQPQQIAF,TRBV28,TRBJ1-1
ASSPGWISSLGYT,TRBV18,TRBJ1-2
ASSFSTGSSYNEQF,TRBV9,TRBJ2-1
ASSAGPAAGTQY,TRBV5-1,TRBJ2-3
SVGRARTDTQY,TRBV29-1,TRBJ2-3
ASSVGVSGLAGELDGELF,TRBV9,TRBJ2-2
ASSFSFARDEQF,TRBV11-3,TRBJ2-1
AWSRGGEKLF,TRBV30,TRBJ1-4
ASSLSGQGTSGA,TRBV28,TRBJ2-6
ASRLSGLARELF,TRBV6-5,TRBJ2-2
ASSPGRTSGANVLT,TRBV7-9,TRBJ2-6
ASSSGTSGKADTQY,TRBV11-3,TRBJ2-3
SVDRESF,TRBV29-1,TRBJ1-1
ASSLQRNNEQF,TRBV7-3,TRBJ2-1
AWSRGNTDTQY,TRBV30,TRBJ2-3
ASSQDLVANTEAF,TRBV4-2,TRBJ1-1
ASNKGLAGRNEQF,TRBV2,TRBJ2-1
ASSLHGQGVGYT,TRBV11-3,TRBJ1-2
ANYRSGANVLT,TRBV2,TRBJ2-6
ASSQVGAQY,TRBV14,TRBJ2-5
ASSPEAGGYGYT,TRBV4-2,TRBJ1-2
ATRAGGGNQPQH,TRBV28,TRBJ1-5
ASSEQGAENTQY,TRBV10-1,TRBJ2-3
ASGRGGTTSYEQY,TRBV5-1,TRBJ2-7
ASSLGSTYYEQY,TRBV5-8,TRBJ2-7
ASSIAGWGGYT,TRBV6-5,TRBJ1-2
ASSLSGRSSYNEQF,TRBV4-2,TRBJ2-1